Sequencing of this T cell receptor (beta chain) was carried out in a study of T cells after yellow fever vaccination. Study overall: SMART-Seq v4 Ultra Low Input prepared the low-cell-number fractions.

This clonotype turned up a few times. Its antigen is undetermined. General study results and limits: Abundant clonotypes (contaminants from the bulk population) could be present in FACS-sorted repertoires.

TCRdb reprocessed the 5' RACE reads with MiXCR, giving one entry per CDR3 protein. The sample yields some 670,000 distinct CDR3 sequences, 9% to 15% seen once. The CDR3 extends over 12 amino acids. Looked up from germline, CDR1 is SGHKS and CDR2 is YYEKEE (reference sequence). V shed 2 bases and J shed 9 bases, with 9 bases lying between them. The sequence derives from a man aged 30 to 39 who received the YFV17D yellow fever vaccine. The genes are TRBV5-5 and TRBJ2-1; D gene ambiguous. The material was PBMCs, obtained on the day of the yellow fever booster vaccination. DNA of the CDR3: TGTGCCAGCAGCTTCCCGGGCAGTGAGCAGTTCTTC. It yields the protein CASSFPGSEQFF.